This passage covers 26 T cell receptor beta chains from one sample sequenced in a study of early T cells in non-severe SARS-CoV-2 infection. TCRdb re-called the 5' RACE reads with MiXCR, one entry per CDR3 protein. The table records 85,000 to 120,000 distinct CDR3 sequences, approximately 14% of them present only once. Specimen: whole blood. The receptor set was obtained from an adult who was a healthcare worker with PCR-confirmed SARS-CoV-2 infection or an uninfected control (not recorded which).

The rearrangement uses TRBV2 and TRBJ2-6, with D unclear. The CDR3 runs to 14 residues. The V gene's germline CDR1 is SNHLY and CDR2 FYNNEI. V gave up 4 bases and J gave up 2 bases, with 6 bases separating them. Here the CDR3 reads CASSGGTGANVLTF. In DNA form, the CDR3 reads TGTGCCAGCAGTGGGGGAACTGGGGCCAACGTCCTGACTTTC.

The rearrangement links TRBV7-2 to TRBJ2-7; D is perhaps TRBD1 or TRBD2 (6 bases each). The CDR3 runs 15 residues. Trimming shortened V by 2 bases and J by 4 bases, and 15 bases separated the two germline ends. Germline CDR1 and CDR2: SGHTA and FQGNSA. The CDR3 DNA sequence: TGTGCCAGCAGCTTAAAGGGGGGCCTAGTATACGAGCAGTACTTC. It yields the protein CASSLKGGLVYEQYF. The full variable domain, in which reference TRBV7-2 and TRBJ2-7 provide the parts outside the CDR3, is GAGVSQSPSNKVTEKGKDVELRCDPISGHTALYWYRQSLGQGLEFLIYFQGNSAPDKSGLPSDRFSAERTGGSVSTLTIQRTQQEDSAVYLCASSLKGGLVYEQYFGPGTRLTVT.

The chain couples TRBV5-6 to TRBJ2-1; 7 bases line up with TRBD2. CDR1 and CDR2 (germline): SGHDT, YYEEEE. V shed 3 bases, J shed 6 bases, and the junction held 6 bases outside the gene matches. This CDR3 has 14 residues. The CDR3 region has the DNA TGTGCCAGCAGCTATCGTGGGGGGGTCAATGAGCAGTTCTTC. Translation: CASSYRGGVNEQFF.

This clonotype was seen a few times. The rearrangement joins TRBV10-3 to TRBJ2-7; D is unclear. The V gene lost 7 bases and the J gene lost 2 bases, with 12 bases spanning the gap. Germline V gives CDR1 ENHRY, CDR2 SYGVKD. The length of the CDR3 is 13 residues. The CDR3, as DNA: TGTGCCATCAACGCCGGCAAAACCTACGAGCAGTACTTC. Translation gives CAINAGKTYEQYF.

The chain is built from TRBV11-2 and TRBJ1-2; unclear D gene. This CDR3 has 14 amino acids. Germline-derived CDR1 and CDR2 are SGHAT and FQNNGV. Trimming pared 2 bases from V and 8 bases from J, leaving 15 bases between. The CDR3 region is CASSLLPIETGYTF. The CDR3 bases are TGTGCCAGCAGCTTACTACCGATCGAGACCGGCTACACCTTC.

Here the CDR3 reads CASSRTGVWAEAFF. Written as DNA, the CDR3 is TGTGCCAGCAGTAGAACTGGGGTTTGGGCTGAAGCTTTCTTT. The chain employs TRBV12-3 or TRBV12-4 and TRBJ1-1; the D is unclear. V was trimmed by 5 bases and J by 6 bases, leaving 16 bases between them. This CDR3 has 14 amino acids.

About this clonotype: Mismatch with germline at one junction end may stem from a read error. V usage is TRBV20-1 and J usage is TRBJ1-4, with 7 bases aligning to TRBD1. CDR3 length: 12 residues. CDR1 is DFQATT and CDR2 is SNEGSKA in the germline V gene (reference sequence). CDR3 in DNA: TGCAGTGCTAGAGACCTTAGGGACAGAGGTGTGTTT. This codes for CSARDLRDRGVF.

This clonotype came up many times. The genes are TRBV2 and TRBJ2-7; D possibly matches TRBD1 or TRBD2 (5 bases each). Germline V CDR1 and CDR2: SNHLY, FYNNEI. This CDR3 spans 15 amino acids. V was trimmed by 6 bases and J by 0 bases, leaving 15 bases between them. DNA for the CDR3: TGTGCCAGCAGCGGACATTCAGGGAGCTCCTACGAGCAGTACTTC. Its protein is CASSGHSGSSYEQYF. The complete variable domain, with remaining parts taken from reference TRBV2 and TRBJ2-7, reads EPEVTQTPSHQVTQMGQEVILRCVPISNHLYFYWYRQILGQKVEFLVSFYNNEISEKSEIFDDQFSVERPDGSNFTLKIRSTKLEDSAMYFCASSGHSGSSYEQYFGPGTRLTVT.

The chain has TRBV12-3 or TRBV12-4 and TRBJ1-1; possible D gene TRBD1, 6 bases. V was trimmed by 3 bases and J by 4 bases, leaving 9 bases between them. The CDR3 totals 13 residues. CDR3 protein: CASSLAGATEAFF. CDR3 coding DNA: TGTGCCAGCAGTTTGGCGGGGGCCACTGAAGCTTTCTTT.

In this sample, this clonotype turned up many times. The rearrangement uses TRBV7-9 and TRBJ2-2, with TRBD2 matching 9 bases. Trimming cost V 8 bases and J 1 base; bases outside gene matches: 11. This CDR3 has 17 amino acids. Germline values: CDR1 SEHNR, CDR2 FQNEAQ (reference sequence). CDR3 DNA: TGTGCCAGCGGGCCGACTAGCGGCTTGAAGAACACCGGGGAGCTGTTTTTT. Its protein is CASGPTSGLKNTGELFF.

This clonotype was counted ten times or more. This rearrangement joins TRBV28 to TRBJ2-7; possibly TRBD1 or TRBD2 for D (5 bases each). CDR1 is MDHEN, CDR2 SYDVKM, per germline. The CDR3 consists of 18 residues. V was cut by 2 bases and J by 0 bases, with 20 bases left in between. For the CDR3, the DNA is TGTGCCAGCAGTTTAGGGGGTGGTCAGCGAGACTACTCCTACGAGCAGTACTTC. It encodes CASSLGGGQRDYSYEQYF.

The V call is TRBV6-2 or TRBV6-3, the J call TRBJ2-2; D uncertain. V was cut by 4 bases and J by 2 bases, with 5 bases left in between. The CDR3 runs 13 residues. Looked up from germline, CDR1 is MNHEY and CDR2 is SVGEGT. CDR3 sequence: CASSSLNTGELFF. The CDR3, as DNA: TGTGCCAGCAGTTCGCTTAACACCGGGGAGCTGTTTTTT.

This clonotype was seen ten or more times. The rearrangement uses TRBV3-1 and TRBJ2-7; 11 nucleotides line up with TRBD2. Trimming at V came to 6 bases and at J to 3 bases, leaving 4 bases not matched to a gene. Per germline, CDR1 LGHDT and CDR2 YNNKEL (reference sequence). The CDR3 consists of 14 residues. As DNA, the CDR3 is TGTGCCAGCAGACGTACTAGCGGGAGCTACGAGCAGTACTTC. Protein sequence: CASRRTSGSYEQYF.

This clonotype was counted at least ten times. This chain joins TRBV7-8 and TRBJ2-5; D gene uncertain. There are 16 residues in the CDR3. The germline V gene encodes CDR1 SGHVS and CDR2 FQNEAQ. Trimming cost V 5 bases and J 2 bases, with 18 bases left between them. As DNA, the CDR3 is TGTGCCAGCAGCATTAGTGCCTTGGCGAGTCAAGAGACCCAGTACTTC. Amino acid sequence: CASSISALASQETQYF.

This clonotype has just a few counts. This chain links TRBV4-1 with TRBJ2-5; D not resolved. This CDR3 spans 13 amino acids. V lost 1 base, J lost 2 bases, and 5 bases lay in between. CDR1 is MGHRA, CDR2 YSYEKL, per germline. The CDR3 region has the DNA TGCGCCAGCAGCCAAGCCCCACAAGAGACCCAGTACTTC. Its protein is CASSQAPQETQYF.

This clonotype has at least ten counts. CDR3 bases: TGCAGTGCTAGAGCTTGGACTAGCTCCTACAATGAGCAGTTCTTC. As protein: CSARAWTSSYNEQFF. The chain links TRBV20-1 to TRBJ2-1, with TRBD2 identical over 7 bases. Germline V gene data show CDR1 as DFQATT and CDR2 as SNEGSKA (reference sequence). The CDR3 loop spans 15 amino acids. J gave up 0 bases and V 1 base, and 3 bases lay outside the gene matches.

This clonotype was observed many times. As DNA, the CDR3 is TGTGCCAGCGAGGGGGTGAGATCTGGCTACACCTTC. Translation gives CASEGVRSGYTF. The V and J genes are TRBV28 and TRBJ1-2, with TRBD1 as a possible D gene (6 bases). The germline V gene encodes CDR1 MDHEN and CDR2 SYDVKM. This CDR3 has 12 amino acids. Trimming took 8 bases from V and 7 from J, leaving 14 bases between them.

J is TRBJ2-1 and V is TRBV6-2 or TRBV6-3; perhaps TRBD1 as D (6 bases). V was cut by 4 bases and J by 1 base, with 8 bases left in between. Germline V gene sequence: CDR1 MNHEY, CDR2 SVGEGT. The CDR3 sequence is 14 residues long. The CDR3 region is CASSWGRSYNEQFF. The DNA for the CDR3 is TGTGCCAGCAGTTGGGGGCGGTCCTACAATGAGCAGTTCTTC.

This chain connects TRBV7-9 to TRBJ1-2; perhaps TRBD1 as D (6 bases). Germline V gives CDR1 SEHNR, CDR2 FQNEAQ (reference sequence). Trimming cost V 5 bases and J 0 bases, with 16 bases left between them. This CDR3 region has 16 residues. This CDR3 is CASSGTGSPSNYGYTF. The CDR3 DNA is TGTGCCAGCAGCGGTACAGGGTCCCCTTCTAACTATGGCTACACCTTC.

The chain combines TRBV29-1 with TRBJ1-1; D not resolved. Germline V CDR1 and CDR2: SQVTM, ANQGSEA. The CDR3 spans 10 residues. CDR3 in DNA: TGCGCAGTCAGTAACACTGAAGCTTTCTTT. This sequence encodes CAVSNTEAFF.

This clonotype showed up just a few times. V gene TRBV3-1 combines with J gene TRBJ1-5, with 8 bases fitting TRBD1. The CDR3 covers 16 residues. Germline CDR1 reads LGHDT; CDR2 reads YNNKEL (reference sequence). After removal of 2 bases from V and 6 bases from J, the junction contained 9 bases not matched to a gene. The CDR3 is CASSQSSAGGPQPQHF. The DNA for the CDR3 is TGTGCCAGCAGCCAATCCTCGGCAGGGGGCCCTCAGCCCCAGCATTTT.

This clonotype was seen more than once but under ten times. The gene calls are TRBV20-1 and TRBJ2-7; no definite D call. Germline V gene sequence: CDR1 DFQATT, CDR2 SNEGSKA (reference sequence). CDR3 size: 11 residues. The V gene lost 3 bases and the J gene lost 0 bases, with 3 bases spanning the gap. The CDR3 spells CSASPSYEQYF. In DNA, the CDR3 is TGCAGTGCTAGTCCCTCCTACGAGCAGTACTTC.

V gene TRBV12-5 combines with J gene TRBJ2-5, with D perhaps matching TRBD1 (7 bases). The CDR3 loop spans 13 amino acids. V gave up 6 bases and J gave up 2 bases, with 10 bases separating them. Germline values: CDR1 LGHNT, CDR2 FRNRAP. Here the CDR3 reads CASGAGQQETQYF. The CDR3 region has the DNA TGTGCTAGTGGCGCGGGACAGCAAGAGACCCAGTACTTC.

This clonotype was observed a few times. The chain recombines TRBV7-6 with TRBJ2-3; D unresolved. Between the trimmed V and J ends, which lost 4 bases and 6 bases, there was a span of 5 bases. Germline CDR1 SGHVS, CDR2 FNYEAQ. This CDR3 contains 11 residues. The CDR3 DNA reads TGTGCCAGCAGCTCCTCTGATACGCAGTATTTT. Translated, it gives CASSSSDTQYF. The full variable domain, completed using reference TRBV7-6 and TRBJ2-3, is GAGVSQSPRYKVTKRGQDVALRCDPISGHVSLYWYRQALGQGPEFLTYFNYEAQQDKSGLPNDRFSAERPEGSISTLTIQRTEQRDSAMYRCASSSSDTQYFGPGTRLTVL.

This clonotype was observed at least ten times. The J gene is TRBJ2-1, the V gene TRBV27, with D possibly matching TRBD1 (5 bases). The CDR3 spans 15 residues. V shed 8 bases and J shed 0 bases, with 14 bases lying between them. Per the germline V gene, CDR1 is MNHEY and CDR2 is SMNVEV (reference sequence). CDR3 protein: CASWEATGSYNEQFF. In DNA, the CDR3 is TGTGCCAGCTGGGAAGCCACAGGCTCCTACAATGAGCAGTTCTTC.

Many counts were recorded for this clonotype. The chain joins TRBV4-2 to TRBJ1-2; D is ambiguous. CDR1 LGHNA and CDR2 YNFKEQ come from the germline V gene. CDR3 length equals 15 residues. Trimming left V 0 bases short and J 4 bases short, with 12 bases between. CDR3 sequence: CASSQDPGVAYGYTF. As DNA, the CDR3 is TGTGCCAGCAGCCAAGACCCAGGAGTGGCCTATGGCTACACCTTC.